These 22 T cell receptor beta chains came from one sample sequenced in a study of blood T cell repertoires in COVID-19. Sequenced by immunoSEQ multiplex PCR; TCRdb stores in-frame clones only, minus some. This sample carries 390,000 or so clones, about nine tenths of them seen once, and the ten largest clones take more than 1.4%. The sequenced sample consisted of peripheral blood. The origin of the receptors is a woman in her twenties or thirties with active or convalescent COVID-19.

This clone was seen a handful of times. The chain employs TRBV6-4 and TRBJ2-2; D possibly corresponds to TRBD1 (6 bases). V was trimmed by 2 bases and J by 2 bases, leaving 9 bases between them. Germline V CDR1 and CDR2: MRHNA, SNTAGT. CDR3 size: 15 residues. The CDR3 DNA reads as TGTGCCAGCAGTGACGACAGGCTAAACACCGGGGAGCTGTTTTTT. As protein: CASSDDRLNTGELFF.

There are a few counts of this clone. The chain carries TRBV18 and TRBJ1-1; 8 bases match TRBD1. The V gene's germline CDR1 is KGHSH and CDR2 LQKENI. The trim removed 3 bases at V and 7 bases at J, leaving 7 bases unmatched. The CDR3 has 14 amino acids. As DNA, the CDR3 is TGTGCCAGCTCACCGCCGACAGGGGAGGGTGAAGCTTTCTTT. Translation: CASSPPTGEGEAFF.

The rearrangement uses TRBV6-5 and TRBJ2-1; tentative D call: TRBD2 (5 bases). The germline V gene has CDR1 MNHEY and CDR2 SVGAGI. V lost 7 bases to trimming and J lost 0 bases, with 10 bases between them. This CDR3 spans 14 amino acids. CDR3 DNA: TGTGCCAGCACTACGAGGGTCTCCTACAATGAGCAGTTCTTC. This translates into CASTTRVSYNEQFF.

The V and J genes are TRBV19 and TRBJ1-4, with D perhaps matching TRBD1 (5 bases). The CDR3 has 15 residues. With 5 bases removed from V and 0 bases from J, the gap between germline ends came to 10 bases. CDR1 LNHDA and CDR2 SQIVND come from the germline V gene (reference sequence). CDR3 sequence (DNA): TGTGCCAGTAGTGTACAGGTTGCAACTAATGAAAAACTGTTTTTT. This translates into CASSVQVATNEKLFF. Full variable domain (remainder filled in from reference TRBV19 and TRBJ1-4): DGGITQSPKYLFRKEGQNVTLSCEQNLNHDAMYWYRQDPGQGLRLIYYSQIVNDFQKGDIAEGYSVSREKKESFPLTVTSAQKNPTAFYLCASSVQVATNEKLFFGSGTQLSVL.

The chain combines TRBV7-9 with TRBJ1-2; TRBD1 might be the D (5 bases). V lost 0 bases and J lost 4, with 9 bases in between. CDR1 is SEHNR and CDR2 is FQNEAQ in the germline V gene (reference sequence). The CDR3 loop spans 14 amino acids. Here the CDR3 reads CASSLAGDSYGYTF. The CDR3 nucleotides are TGTGCCAGCAGCTTAGCGGGGGACTCCTATGGCTACACCTTC.

The chain employs TRBV4-1 and TRBJ2-7; D is undetermined. The CDR3 extends over 13 amino acids. The ends were cut back, 3 bases at V and 5 bases at J, with 11 bases in the middle. Germline values: CDR1 MGHRA, CDR2 YSYEKL. The chain's CDR3 is CASSQIALDEQYF. Here the CDR3 DNA reads TGCGCCAGCAGCCAGATAGCCCTAGACGAGCAGTACTTC.

This clone was found once. V is TRBV6-1 and J is TRBJ2-1; 12 bases agree with TRBD1. J lost 7 bases, V lost 0 bases, and 7 bases had no gene match. CDR3 length: 17 amino acids. Germline CDR1 and CDR2: MNHNS and SASEGT. CDR3 sequence: CASSEALGTGGGNEQFF. The CDR3 DNA reads TGTGCCAGCAGTGAAGCGCTCGGGACAGGGGGCGGGAATGAGCAGTTCTTC.

The V gene is TRBV5-6, the J gene TRBJ1-4; D gene ambiguous. Trimming shortened V by 4 bases and J by 0 bases, and 22 bases separated the two germline ends. Looked up from germline, CDR1 is SGHDT and CDR2 is YYEEEE. The CDR3 covers 19 residues. CDR3 loop: CASSPSFSVGVSTNEKLFF. Written as DNA, the CDR3 is TGTGCCAGCAGCCCGTCATTTTCCGTAGGAGTCTCAACTAATGAAAAACTGTTTTTT.

This clone was picked up one time. The chain is built from TRBV25-1 and TRBJ2-7, with D maybe TRBD1 (7 bases). This CDR3 has 12 amino acids. The germline V and J ends were trimmed by 8 bases and 4 bases, with 12 bases remaining between them. Germline loops: CDR1 MGHDK, CDR2 SYGVNS. CDR3 in DNA: TGTGCCAGCGCAGGGGGGAGGTACGAGCAGTACTTC. Translating gives CASAGGRYEQYF.

The rearrangement links TRBV6-6 to TRBJ1-2; D unresolved. This CDR3 has 15 amino acids. Germline values: CDR1 MNHNY, CDR2 SVGAGI (reference sequence). The V end was cut by 2 bases, the J end by 8 bases, with 18 bases between. The CDR3 reads CASSYPEWREGGYTF. The CDR3 DNA sequence: TGTGCCAGCAGTTACCCAGAATGGAGGGAGGGCGGCTACACCTTC.

The chain has TRBV5-6 and TRBJ1-6; TRBD1 aligns across 7 bases. J gave up 10 bases and V 0 bases, and 10 bases lay outside the gene matches. Germline CDR1 SGHDT, CDR2 YYEEEE. The length of the CDR3 is 16 residues. CDR3 DNA sequence: TGTGCCAGCAGCTTGGACTCGGGACAGTACGGCTCACCCCTCCACTTT. It specifies CASSLDSGQYGSPLHF.

The chain uses TRBV4-1 and TRBJ1-6; possible D gene TRBD1, 6 bases. The ends were cut back, 0 bases at V and 8 bases at J, with 11 bases in the middle. The CDR3 has 15 residues. Germline V gene data show CDR1 as MGHRA and CDR2 as YSYEKL. The DNA for the CDR3 is TGCGCCAGCAGCCAAGAAGAACAGGGCTATTCACCCCTCCACTTT. Protein sequence: CASSQEEQGYSPLHF.

The V and J genes are TRBV5-1 and TRBJ2-7; D might be TRBD1 (6 bases). The V gene lost 4 bases and the J gene lost 5 bases, with 19 bases spanning the gap. CDR3 length equals 15 residues. The germline V gene has CDR1 SGHRS and CDR2 YFSETQ. The CDR3 here is CASSPGQSSDDEQYF. In nucleotides, the CDR3 is TGCGCCAGCAGCCCAGGACAGTCTAGTGATGACGAGCAGTACTTC.

This chain uses TRBV6-5 with TRBJ1-1; no definite D call. V was clipped by 5 bases and J by 1 base, with 14 bases between them. Germline-derived CDR1 and CDR2 are MNHEY and SVGAGI. CDR3 length: 15 amino acids. CDR3 sequence: CASSPQSFPNTEAFF. CDR3 coding DNA: TGTGCCAGCAGTCCCCAGTCCTTCCCGAACACTGAAGCTTTCTTT.

The chain carries TRBV4-1 and TRBJ2-2; 9 bases match TRBD1. The CDR3 length is 15 residues. The germline V gene has CDR1 MGHRA and CDR2 YSYEKL. V lost 3 bases, J lost 7 bases, and 6 bases stayed unmatched. CDR3 bases: TGCGCCAGCAGCCAGTGGACAGGGGTAGGCGGGGAGCTGTTTTTT. Translation gives CASSQWTGVGGELFF.

V is TRBV4-1 and J is TRBJ1-2; tentative D call: TRBD1 (5 bases). From germline, CDR1 is MGHRA and CDR2 YSYEKL. The CDR3 length is 15 residues. Trimming left V 0 bases short and J 2 bases short, with 10 bases between. The CDR3 region is CASSQEVSGNYGYTF. The CDR3 nucleotides read TGCGCCAGCAGCCAAGAAGTATCAGGGAACTATGGCTACACCTTC.

This chain connects TRBV24-1 to TRBJ2-2; 8 nucleotides line up with TRBD2. The germline gives CDR1 KGHDR, CDR2 SFDVKD. Trimming at V came to 12 bases and at J to 0 bases, leaving 8 bases not matched to a gene. This CDR3 is built from 15 residues. CDR3 sequence: CAVPGGEPNTGELFF. CDR3 coding DNA: TGTGCCGTCCCGGGAGGGGAGCCGAACACCGGGGAGCTGTTTTTT.

The chain is built from TRBV2 and TRBJ2-1; 11 bases fit TRBD2. From germline, CDR1 is SNHLY and CDR2 FYNNEI. This CDR3 comprises 15 residues. V trimming: 6 bases; J trimming: 9 bases; junction bases outside the gene matches: 10. The CDR3 nucleotides read TGTGCCAGCAGGAACCTAGCGGGGGGCCGTAGTGAGCAGTTCTTC. Its translation: CASRNLAGGRSEQFF.

The chain joins TRBV9 to TRBJ2-2; 7 bases align to TRBD1. This CDR3 is built from 16 residues. Germline assignment: CDR1 SGDLS and CDR2 YYNGEE. Trimming removed 0 bases from V and 0 bases from J; junction bases left unmatched: 2. CDR3: CASSVEGGSNTGELFF. CDR3 DNA: TGTGCCAGCAGCGTAGAAGGGGGCTCGAACACCGGGGAGCTGTTTTTT.

V usage is TRBV6-1 and J usage is TRBJ1-1; D is ambiguous. The CDR3 runs 11 residues. Trimming cost V 3 bases and J 11 bases, with 10 bases left between them. From germline, CDR1 is MNHNS and CDR2 SASEGT. The CDR3 is CASSELSMAFF. The CDR3 DNA reads TGTGCCAGCAGTGAGCTAAGTATGGCTTTCTTT.

The chain couples TRBV5-1 to TRBJ1-2, with 9 bases identical to TRBD1. This CDR3 is built from 17 residues. The ends lost 0 bases at V and 4 bases at J; junction bases unmatched: 10. Per the germline V gene, CDR1 is SGHRS and CDR2 is YFSETQ. DNA of the CDR3: TGCGCCAGCAGCTTGGGGGAACAGGGGGCAGATGGCTATGGCTACACCTTC. It specifies CASSLGEQGADGYGYTF.

The chain links TRBV5-1 to TRBJ1-3; weak D call: TRBD1 (6 bases). The CDR3 contains 17 residues. V was trimmed by 0 bases and J by 4 bases, leaving 17 bases between them. The germline gives CDR1 SGHRS, CDR2 YFSETQ. The CDR3: CASSLGDTGISGNTIYF. The CDR3 nucleotides read TGCGCCAGCAGCTTGGGAGATACAGGGATCTCCGGAAACACCATATATTTT.